This T cell receptor beta chain came from a study of vaccination and CD4 T cells after COVID-19. Treatment: 10-day PBMC culture with coronavirus spike peptide pools or control peptides (ViraFEST assay). This clonotype showed up just a few times. Its target is unknown. Sequenced with the Oncomine TCR Beta short-read assay was DNA taken from cultured CD4+ T cells. Cultures of CD4+ T cells served as the source for extracting genomic DNA. A single record per CDR3 protein comes from TCRdb applying MiXCR to the PCR reads. This repertoire shows some 16,000 distinct CDR3 sequences, under 40% found once; its top ten account for roughly 14%. The germline V gene has CDR1 LNHDA and CDR2 SQIVND (reference sequence). The CDR3 is 14 amino acids. V was shortened by 5 bases and J by 9 bases, with 17 bases between the two germline ends. Overall study findings and caveats: Only post-vaccination samples contained a median about 90% of the reactive clones in convalescent patients.

This receptor was identified in a human donor with COVID-19. The chain links TRBV19 to TRBJ1-5, with D maybe TRBD1 (5 bases). The source material was cultured CD4+ T cells from blood. CDR3 sequence reads: CASSLRDGDGPQHF. Written as DNA, the CDR3 is TGTGCCAGTAGTCTCCGGGACGGGGACGGGCCCCAGCATTTT.